The entry that follows covers one T cell receptor (beta chain) sequence. This sample stems from a study of OX40 agonist ivuxolimab in advanced cancers. V was pared by 1 base and J by 5 bases, with 5 bases between. This CDR3 contains 11 residues. Germline loops: CDR1 GTSNPN, CDR2 SVGIG (reference sequence). Using immunoSEQ multiplex PCR, the repertoire was profiled, and TCRdb retains in-frame clones only, with some absent. The sample carries more than 70,000 clones, 81% recorded once. The V and J genes are TRBV30 and TRBJ2-5; D not resolved. This sequence was found in an adult with an advanced solid tumor such as melanoma, head and neck, liver or kidney cancer. The sample consisted of CD4+ or CD8+ T cells sorted from blood, taken in a trial of the OX40 agonist ivuxolimab. CDR3 protein: CAWSGLETQYF. For the CDR3, the DNA is TGTGCCTGGAGTGGTCTCGAGACCCAGTACTTC.